This T cell receptor (beta chain) originates from a study of beta chain features in type 1 diabetes. There are a few counts of this clone. The antigen remains undetermined. The authors took one heparinised blood draw, averaging approximately 120 mL, from each donor. Using CD45RO/CCR7/CD25/CD127/CD95/CD27, CD4+ naive, central memory, regulatory and stem cell-like memory cells were sorted. The study reverse transcribed the entire isolated RNA, so it sequenced expressed TCRB transcripts. The protocol was immunoSEQ multiplex PCR, while the TCRdb copy is restricted to in-frame clones and leaves out a portion. The sample records about 300,000 clones, about 13% being singletons. Study-level points and caveats: In every one of the four CD4+ subsets, TCRB CDR3s were moderately but significantly shorter in Type 1 diabetes patients.

The sequencing sample was made of naive CD4+ T cells from blood. This sequence was found in a young woman with type 1 diabetes.

CDR3 sequence: CASSQVAGSPPYEQYF. CDR3 bases: TGTGCCAGCAGCCAGGTAGCGGGATCCCCCCCCTACGAGCAGTACTTC. The rearrangement links TRBV4-2 to TRBJ2-7; TRBD2 aligns across 8 bases. This CDR3 is built from 16 residues. V shed 3 bases, J shed 2 bases, and the junction held 9 bases outside the gene matches. The germline V gene encodes CDR1 LGHNA and CDR2 YNFKEQ.